This T cell receptor (beta chain) was captured in a study of blood T cell repertoires in COVID-19. Study background: PBMCs, B-cell-depleted T cells, or T cells were the source of the cDNA or gDNA that made up the material.

The CDR3 contains 14 residues. J lost 6 bases, V lost 3 bases, and 4 bases had no gene match. The germline V gene encodes CDR1 SGHRS and CDR2 YFSETQ. This clone was recorded only once. Sequencing was performed with immunoSEQ multiplex PCR; in TCRdb, only in-frame clones are kept and a portion is missing. The sample includes about 220,000 clones, 84% of them seen just once. The chain couples TRBV5-1 to TRBJ1-2; 11 bases line up with TRBD1. The sequence came from a man aged 45-60 years with active or convalescent COVID-19. Input material: peripheral blood. This chain's CDR3 is CASSSDRGLDGYTF. The CDR3 DNA follows: TGCGCCAGCAGCTCGGACAGGGGGCTAGATGGCTACACCTTC.